The clone carrying this T cell receptor beta chain was detected only a few times. This sample was taken from a study of blood T cell repertoires in COVID-19. The CDR3 covers 15 residues. Germline CDR1 and CDR2: SGDLS and YYNGEE. V shed 2 bases and J shed 3 bases, with 9 bases lying between them. Original analysis: Nucleated cell number was recorded as an estimate derived from reference gene primer amplification. TCRdb's table, derived via immunoSEQ multiplex PCR, lists solely in-frame clones and lacks some. D and trimming were read from the DNA, whereas the V and J calls and clone size are those reported in that table. The sample carries 35,000 or so clones, about 91% recorded once.

The source is a human donor in a cohort sampled during active COVID-19. Sequencing was done on a sample of peripheral blood. V is TRBV9 and J is TRBJ2-6; possible D gene TRBD1, 5 bases. The CDR3 DNA sequence: TGTGCCAGCAGCGTGGCAACAGGTGGGGCCAACGTCCTGACTTTC. Protein product: CASSVATGGANVLTF.